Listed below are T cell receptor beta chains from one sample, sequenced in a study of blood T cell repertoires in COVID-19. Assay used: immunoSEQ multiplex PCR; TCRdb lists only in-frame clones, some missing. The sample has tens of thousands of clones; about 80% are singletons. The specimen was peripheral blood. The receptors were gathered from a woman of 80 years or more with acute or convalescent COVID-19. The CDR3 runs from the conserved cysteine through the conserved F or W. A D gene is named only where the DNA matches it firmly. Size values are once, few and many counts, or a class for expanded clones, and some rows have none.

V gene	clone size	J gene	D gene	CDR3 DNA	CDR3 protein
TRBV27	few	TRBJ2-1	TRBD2	TGTGCCAGCAGATTAAAATTAGCGGGAGAAGCGAATGAGCAGTTCTTC	CASRLKLAGEANEQFF
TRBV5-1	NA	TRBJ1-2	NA	TGCGCCAGCAGCTTGGTTACGGGTTCCTCCTATGGCTACACCTTC	CASSLVTGSSYGYTF
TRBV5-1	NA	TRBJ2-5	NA	TGCGCCAGCAGCTTGGGGTGGGGCGGTACGCAGAAAGAGACCCAGTACTTC	CASSLGWGGTQKETQYF
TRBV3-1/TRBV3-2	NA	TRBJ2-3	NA	TGTGCCAGCAGCCACAGGGCTTCATGGGATACGCAGTATTTT	CASSHRASWDTQYF
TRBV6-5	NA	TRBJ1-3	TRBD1	TGTGCCGGGTCGGGGACAGTTGGAAACACCATATATTTT	CAGSGTVGNTIYF
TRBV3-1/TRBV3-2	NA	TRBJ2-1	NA	TGTGCCAGCAGGGAGGGCTCCTACAATGAGCAGTTCTTC	CASREGSYNEQFF
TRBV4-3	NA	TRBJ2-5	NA	TGCGCCAGCAGCCAAGATCTACAGCCACAAGAGACCCAGTACTTC	CASSQDLQPQETQYF
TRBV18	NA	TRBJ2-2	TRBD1	TGTGCCAGCTCACCAAGGACAGGGGATGGCGGGGAGCTGTTTTTT	CASSPRTGDGGELFF
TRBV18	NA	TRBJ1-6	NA	TGTGCCAGCTCACCATCGCAGAATAATTCACCCCTCCACTTT	CASSPSQNNSPLHF
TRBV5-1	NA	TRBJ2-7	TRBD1	TGCGCCAGCAGCCAGCTGACAGGGGATGAGCAGTACTTC	CASSQLTGDEQYF
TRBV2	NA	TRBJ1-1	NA	TGTGCCAGCAGTAGCGGGACATCAAACACTGAAGCTTTCTTT	CASSSGTSNTEAFF
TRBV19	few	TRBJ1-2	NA	TGTGCCACCTCCCCCGTGAGAGGCAACTATGGCTACACCTTC	CATSPVRGNYGYTF
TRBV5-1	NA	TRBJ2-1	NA	TGCGCCAGCAGCTACGTCCGGGGAGGCAATGAGCAGTTCTTC	CASSYVRGGNEQFF
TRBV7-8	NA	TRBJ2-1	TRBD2	TGTGCCAGCAGCTCCGAGGTAGCGGGAATCAGTAATGAGCAGTTCTTC	CASSSEVAGISNEQFF
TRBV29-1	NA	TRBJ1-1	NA	TGCAGCGTTGATTGGGGAGGGACTGAAGCTTTCTTT	CSVDWGGTEAFF
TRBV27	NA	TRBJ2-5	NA	TGTGCCAGCAGTCCGAGAGGACAGACGCAAGAGACCCAGTACTTC	CASSPRGQTQETQYF
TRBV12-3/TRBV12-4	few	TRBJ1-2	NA	TGTGCCAGCAGTGTCGGGGGCTATGGCTACACCTTC	CASSVGGYGYTF
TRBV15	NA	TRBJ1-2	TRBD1	TGTGCCACCAGCAGAGATACAGGGGGCTATGGCTACACCTTC	CATSRDTGGYGYTF
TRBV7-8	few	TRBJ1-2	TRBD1	TGTGCCAGCAGTCCCCGATGGCAGGGGGCGCGGGGCTACACCTTC	CASSPRWQGARGYTF
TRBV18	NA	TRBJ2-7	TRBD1	TGTGCCAGCTCACGGGACAGGGGTCGAAGGATGGGCTACGAGCAGTACTTC	CASSRDRGRRMGYEQYF
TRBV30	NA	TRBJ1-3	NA	TGTGCCTGGAGTATGGGTCTGCGGGACACCATATATTTT	CAWSMGLRDTIYF
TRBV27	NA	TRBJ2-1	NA	TGTGCCAGCAGTTCCTACAGGGAGATTGAGCAGTTCTTC	CASSSYREIEQFF
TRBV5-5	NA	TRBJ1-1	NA	TGTGCCAGCAGCCCCGTTGGGGCCCCGAACACTGAAGCTTTCTTT	CASSPVGAPNTEAFF
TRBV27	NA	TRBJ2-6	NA	TGTGCCAGCAGTTTAGGGCGGGCAATGCTTCCATCTGGGGCCAACGTCCTGACTTTC	CASSLGRAMLPSGANVLTF
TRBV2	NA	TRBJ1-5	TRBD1	TGTGCCAGCAGCGACAGGGAGAATCAGCCCCAGCATTTT	CASSDRENQPQHF
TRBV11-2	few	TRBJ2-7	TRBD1	TGTGCCAGCAGCTCACTACAGGGGAACGAGCAGTACTTC	CASSSLQGNEQYF
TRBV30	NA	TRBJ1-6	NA	TGTGCCTGGACGCCTACTCTCGGGGGTTCACCCCTCCACTTT	CAWTPTLGGSPLHF
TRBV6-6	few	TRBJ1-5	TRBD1	TGTGCCAGCAGCCGGACAGGGGATAATCAGCCCCAGCATTTT	CASSRTGDNQPQHF
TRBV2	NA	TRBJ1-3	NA	TGTGCCACCTCTTCACTAGGACAGTTCTCTGGAAACACCATATATTTT	CATSSLGQFSGNTIYF
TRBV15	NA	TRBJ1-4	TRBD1	TGTGCCACCGAGAAGGACAGGGTCCGCGTTGCAACTAATGAAAAACTGTTTTTT	CATEKDRVRVATNEKLFF
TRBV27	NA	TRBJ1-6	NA	TGTGCCAGCAAGGTCCAGGCCAATTCACCCCTCCACTTT	CASKVQANSPLHF
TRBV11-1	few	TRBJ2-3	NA	TGTGCCAGCAGCTTTCAGGTTCCAGATACGCAGTATTTT	CASSFQVPDTQYF
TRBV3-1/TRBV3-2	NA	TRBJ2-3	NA	TGTGCCAGCAGCCTTTTGGAAGCGGCTAGCACAGATACGCAGTATTTT	CASSLLEAASTDTQYF
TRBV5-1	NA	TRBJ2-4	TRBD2	TGCGCCAGCAGCCCTGGACTAGCGGGAGGGGTGGCCAAAAACATTCAGTACTTC	CASSPGLAGGVAKNIQYF
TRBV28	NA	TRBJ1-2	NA	TGTGCCAGCAGAAGGGAGGGCAGGGTAGGCTACACCTTC	CASRREGRVGYTF
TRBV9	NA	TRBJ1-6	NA	TGTGCCAGCAGCGGAGGTTTAGCACCCCTCCACTTT	CASSGGLAPLHF
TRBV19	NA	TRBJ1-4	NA	TGTGCCAGTAGGCGGACAGTTAATACTAATGAAAAACTGTTTTTT	CASRRTVNTNEKLFF
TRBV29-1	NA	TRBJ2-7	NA	TGCAGCGTTGAGGTCCTCTCTAGCGAGCAGTACTTC	CSVEVLSSEQYF
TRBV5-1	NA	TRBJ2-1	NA	TGCGCCAGCTGTCGACTAGGTTACAATGAGCAGTTCTTC	CASCRLGYNEQFF
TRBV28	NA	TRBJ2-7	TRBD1	TGTGCCAGCAGGACCGGGACAGTGATTTCCTACGAGCAGTACTTC	CASRTGTVISYEQYF
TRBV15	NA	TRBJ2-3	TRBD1	TGTGCCACCAGCAGAGGGTCACAGGGGAACAGTCGGGCAGATACGCAGTATTTT	CATSRGSQGNSRADTQYF
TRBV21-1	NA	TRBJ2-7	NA	TGTGCCAAAATTATGGGACTAGCGTCCGAGCAGTACTTC	CAKIMGLASEQYF
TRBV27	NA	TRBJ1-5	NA	TGTGCCAGCAGTTTAATGGGTAGCGGCAATCAGCCCCAGCATTTT	CASSLMGSGNQPQHF
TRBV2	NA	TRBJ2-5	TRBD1	TGTGCCAGTCTCCGGGACAGGGAGGGGGAGACCCAGTACTTC	CASLRDREGETQYF
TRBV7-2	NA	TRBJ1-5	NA	TGTGCCAGCAGCTTAGCGTGGGGGGGCAATCAGCCCCAGCATTTT	CASSLAWGGNQPQHF
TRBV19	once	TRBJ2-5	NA	TGTGCCAGTAGTATTGTCGGTGGGGGGACAGTCCATCAAGAGACCCAGTACTTC	CASSIVGGGTVHQETQYF
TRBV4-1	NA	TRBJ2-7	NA	TGCGCCAGCAGGACCACCAAGGGGCCCAGTGCCAGTGGTCTATACTTC	CASRTTKGPSASGLYF
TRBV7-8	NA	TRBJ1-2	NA	TGTGCCAGCAGCTTAGGGGGGCGAAAGGGCTACACCTTC	CASSLGGRKGYTF
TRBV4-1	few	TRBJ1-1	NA	TGCGCCAGCAGCCATCAGGCGGGTTATATGACTGAAGCTTTCTTT	CASSHQAGYMTEAFF
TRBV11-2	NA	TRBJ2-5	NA	TGTGCCAGCAGCCCTAACCCGGGGAACCAAGAGACCCAGTACTTC	CASSPNPGNQETQYF
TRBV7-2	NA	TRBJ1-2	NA	TGTGCCAGCAGTCGACCCCAGACAGGCACTGGCTACACCTTC	CASSRPQTGTGYTF
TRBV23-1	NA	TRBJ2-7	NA	TGCGCCAGCAACACAAACTGGGCAGACTCCTACGAGCAGTACTTC	CASNTNWADSYEQYF